The next 17 T cell receptor beta chains were all read from a single sample in a study of vaccination effects on CD4 cells after COVID-19. The culture ran for 10 days before CD4+ T cells were isolated. No antigen has been identified for these receptors. Produced via immunoSEQ multiplex PCR; TCRdb's table is partial and in-frame only. The sample holds more than 35,000 clones, 65% to 70% seen once. Source: CD4+ T cells from PBMCs cultured without peptide, taken before COVID-19 vaccination. Receptor source: a human donor who received a COVID-19 vaccine.

The chain combines TRBV23-1 with TRBJ1-3; 7 bases map to TRBD1. TRBV23-1 is known as an ORF, though its function is uncertain. V was clipped by 3 bases and J by 2 bases; unmatched bases: 4. The CDR3 contains 15 residues. The CDR3 nucleotides read TGCGCCAGCAGTCACCCCGACAGGGCTGGAAACACCATATATTTT. This translates into CASSHPDRAGNTIYF.

The chain employs TRBV19 and TRBJ1-1; 10 positions agree with TRBD1. The V and J ends lost 4 bases and 6 bases, in that order; junction bases with no gene match: 2. Germline CDR1 reads LNHDA; CDR2 reads SQIVND (reference sequence). The CDR3 runs to 13 residues. The CDR3 sequence is CASSRDRGPEAFF. The CDR3 DNA follows: TGTGCCAGTAGTAGGGACAGGGGCCCTGAAGCTTTCTTT.

CDR3 DNA: TGTGCCAGCAGCCCAAGGACAGGGGGTTCCACTGAAGCTTTCTTT. Its protein product is CASSPRTGGSTEAFF. The chain carries TRBV7-2 and TRBJ1-1; TRBD1 aligns across 10 bases. After removal of 5 bases from V and 4 bases from J, the junction contained 7 bases not matched to a gene. This CDR3 region has 15 residues. Germline V gives CDR1 SGHTA, CDR2 FQGNSA.

The chain uses TRBV10-3 and TRBJ1-1; D gene unclear. The length of the CDR3 is 13 residues. Germline CDR1 and CDR2: ENHRY and SYGVKD. V was cut by 4 bases and J by 2 bases, with 8 bases left in between. The CDR3 sequence is CAISVAGNTEAFF. The DNA for the CDR3 is TGTGCCATCAGTGTGGCGGGAAACACTGAAGCTTTCTTT.

The rearrangement joins TRBV10-3 to TRBJ2-6; 8 nucleotides line up with TRBD1. The CDR3 loop spans 18 amino acids. The J segment lost 1 base and the V segment lost 3 bases, leaving 8 bases of the junction unmatched. The germline V gene has CDR1 ENHRY and CDR2 SYGVKD. The CDR3 DNA sequence: TGTGCCATCAGTGACGGGACAGGACGGCGATCTGGGGCCAACGTCCTGACTTTC. Amino acid sequence: CAISDGTGRRSGANVLTF.

The chain joins TRBV10-3 to TRBJ2-7; the D is unclear. The CDR3 consists of 13 residues. Trimming took 7 bases from V and 2 from J, leaving 12 bases between them. The V gene's germline CDR1 is ENHRY and CDR2 SYGVKD. The DNA of the CDR3 is TGTGCCATCAAAGATACAGTTGCCTACGAGCAGTACTTC. Translating gives CAIKDTVAYEQYF.

This clone turned up a few times. This chain joins TRBV7-6 and TRBJ2-2; no reliable D call. V was shortened by 4 bases and J by 1 base, with 13 bases between the two germline ends. This CDR3 is built from 16 residues. Germline CDR1 and CDR2: SGHVS and FNYEAQ. The CDR3 DNA sequence: TGTGCCAGCAGCTCCCAAGCTTTAGGGAACACCGGGGAGCTGTTTTTT. Translation: CASSSQALGNTGELFF.

This clone was seen a few times. The CDR3 loop is CASSQAGSNEQFF. CDR3 nucleotide sequence: TGCGCCAGCAGCCAAGCTGGCAGCAATGAGCAGTTCTTC. The gene calls are TRBV4-1 and TRBJ2-1; D unclear. V was pared by 1 base and J by 6 bases, with 7 bases between. The germline V gene has CDR1 MGHRA and CDR2 YSYEKL. This CDR3 region has 13 residues.

Details on this clone: The sample carries other DNA sequences with the same CDR3. The V and J genes are TRBV10-3 and TRBJ1-2; 7 bases match TRBD1. This CDR3 comprises 15 residues. Germline V gene sequence: CDR1 ENHRY, CDR2 SYGVKD. The ends lost 0 bases at V and 5 bases at J; junction bases unmatched: 6. In DNA form, the CDR3 reads TGTGCCATCAGTGAGTCAGGGGGCGCAGGTTATGGCTACACCTTC. Translated: CAISESGGAGYGYTF.

This clone appeared a single time. The V call is TRBV5-1, the J call TRBJ1-5; a weak D match, TRBD1 (6 bases). Trimming took off 3 bases at V and 3 bases at J, with 10 bases between the two ends. Germline V gene data show CDR1 as SGHRS and CDR2 as YFSETQ. The CDR3 runs to 14 residues. This CDR3 is CASSSGTLNQPQHF. The CDR3 bases are TGCGCCAGCAGCTCCGGGACACTCAATCAGCCCCAGCATTTT.

CDR3 residues: CSAQGHQETQYF. The DNA for the CDR3 is TGCAGCGCGCAGGGGCACCAAGAGACCCAGTACTTC. The rearrangement uses TRBV29-1 and TRBJ2-5, with TRBD1 as a possible D gene (6 bases). V shed 7 bases and J shed 0 bases, with 9 bases lying between them. Germline loops: CDR1 SQVTM, CDR2 ANQGSEA. The CDR3 loop spans 12 amino acids.

CDR3 nucleotides: TGTGCCAGTAGTAGACAGGTTAGGGGCAATCAGCCCCAGCATTTT. This translates into CASSRQVRGNQPQHF. The J gene is TRBJ1-5, the V gene TRBV19; D is possibly TRBD1 (6 bases). Germline CDR1 reads LNHDA; CDR2 reads SQIVND (reference sequence). V was cut by 4 bases and J by 2 bases, with 12 bases left in between. The CDR3 spans 15 residues.

The chain uses TRBV9 and TRBJ1-2; the match to TRBD1 covers 7 bases. V shed 4 bases, J shed 4 bases, and the junction held 10 bases outside the gene matches. The length of the CDR3 is 15 residues. Germline values: CDR1 SGDLS, CDR2 YYNGEE. CDR3 sequence (DNA): TGTGCCAGCAGCCCGACAGGGTCGGCTGTCTATGGCTACACCTTC. Its translation: CASSPTGSAVYGYTF.

The rearrangement joins TRBV29-1 to TRBJ2-1, with 10 positions matching TRBD1. V was pared by 6 bases and J by 6 bases, with 5 bases of the junction left unmatched. This CDR3 is built from 13 residues. From germline, CDR1 is SQVTM and CDR2 ANQGSEA. In nucleotides, the CDR3 is TGCAGCGTCGACAGGGGGCTGGGCAATGAGCAGTTCTTC. Its translation is CSVDRGLGNEQFF.

This chain uses TRBV10-3 with TRBJ2-1; D is undetermined. There are 13 residues in the CDR3. Germline-derived CDR1 and CDR2 are ENHRY and SYGVKD. V lost 4 bases, J lost 2 bases, and 6 bases lay in between. The DNA of the CDR3 is TGTGCCATCAGTGCGTCTACCTACAATGAGCAGTTCTTC. Translating gives CAISASTYNEQFF.

This rearrangement joins TRBV19 to TRBJ1-2, with 9 nucleotides matching TRBD1. The J segment lost 6 bases and the V segment lost 4 bases, leaving 9 bases of the junction unmatched. The CDR3 covers 15 residues. Germline V gene data show CDR1 as LNHDA and CDR2 as SQIVND (reference sequence). The CDR3 here is CASSSGLGQGDGYTF. DNA for the CDR3: TGTGCCAGTAGTAGTGGTCTGGGACAGGGAGATGGCTACACCTTC.

The chain's CDR3 is CASSLDRTGGERTF. CDR3 bases: TGCGCCAGCAGCTTGGACCGCACAGGGGGCGAGAGGACCTTC. This chain uses TRBV5-1 with TRBJ1-2, with 9 nucleotides matching TRBD1. CDR3 size: 14 residues. V dropped 0 bases and J dropped 14; count of bases not matched to a gene: 11. CDR1 and CDR2 from the germline V gene are SGHRS and YFSETQ.